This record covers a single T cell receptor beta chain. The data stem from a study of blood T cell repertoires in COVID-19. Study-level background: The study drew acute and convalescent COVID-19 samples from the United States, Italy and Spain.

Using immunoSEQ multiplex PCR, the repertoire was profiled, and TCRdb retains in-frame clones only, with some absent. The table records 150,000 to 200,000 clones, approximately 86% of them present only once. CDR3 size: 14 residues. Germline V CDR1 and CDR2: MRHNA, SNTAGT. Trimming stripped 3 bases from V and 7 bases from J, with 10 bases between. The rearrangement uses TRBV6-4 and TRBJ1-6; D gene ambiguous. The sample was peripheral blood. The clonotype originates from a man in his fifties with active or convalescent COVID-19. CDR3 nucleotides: TGTGCCAGCAGTGAGAGAGGGCCGAATTCACCCCTCCACTTT. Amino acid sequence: CASSERGPNSPLHF.